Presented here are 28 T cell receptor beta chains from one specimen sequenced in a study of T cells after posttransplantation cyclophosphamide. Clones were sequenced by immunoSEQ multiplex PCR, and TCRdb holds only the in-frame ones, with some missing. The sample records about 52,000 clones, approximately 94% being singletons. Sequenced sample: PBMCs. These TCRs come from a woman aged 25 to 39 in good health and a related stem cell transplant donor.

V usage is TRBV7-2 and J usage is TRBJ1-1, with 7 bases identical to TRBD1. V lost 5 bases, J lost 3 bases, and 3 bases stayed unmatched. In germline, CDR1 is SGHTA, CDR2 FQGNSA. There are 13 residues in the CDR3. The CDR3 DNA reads TGTGCCAGCAGCCCAGGGGGGCACACTGAAGCTTTCTTT. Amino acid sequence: CASSPGGHTEAFF. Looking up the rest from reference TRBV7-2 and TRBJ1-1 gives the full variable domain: GAGVSQSPSNKVTEKGKDVELRCDPISGHTALYWYRQSLGQGLEFLIYFQGNSAPDKSGLPSDRFSAERTGGSVSTLTIQRTQQEDSAVYLCASSPGGHTEAFFGQGTRLTVV.

In DNA, the CDR3 is TGTGCCAGCAGTTACTCGAATCTCTACCCTCGCTCACCCCTCCACTTT. Translation: CASSYSNLYPRSPLHF. V gene TRBV6-5 combines with J gene TRBJ1-6; D uncertain. CDR3 length: 16 residues. V lost 0 bases, J lost 10 bases, and 16 bases lay in between. CDR1 and CDR2 (germline): MNHEY, SVGAGI.

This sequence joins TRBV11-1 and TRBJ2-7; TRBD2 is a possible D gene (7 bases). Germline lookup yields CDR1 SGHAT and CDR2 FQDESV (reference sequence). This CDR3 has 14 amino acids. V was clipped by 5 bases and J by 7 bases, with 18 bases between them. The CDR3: CASSQRAGAWEQYF. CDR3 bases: TGTGCCAGCAGCCAACGGGCGGGGGCTTGGGAGCAGTACTTC.

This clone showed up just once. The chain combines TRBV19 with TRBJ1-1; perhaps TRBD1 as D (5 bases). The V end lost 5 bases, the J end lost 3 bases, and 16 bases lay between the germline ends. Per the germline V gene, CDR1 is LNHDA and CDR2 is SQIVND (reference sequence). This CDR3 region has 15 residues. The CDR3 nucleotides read TGTGCCAGTAGTTCCGGACAAAGTTTTCACACTGAAGCTTTCTTT. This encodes CASSSGQSFHTEAFF.

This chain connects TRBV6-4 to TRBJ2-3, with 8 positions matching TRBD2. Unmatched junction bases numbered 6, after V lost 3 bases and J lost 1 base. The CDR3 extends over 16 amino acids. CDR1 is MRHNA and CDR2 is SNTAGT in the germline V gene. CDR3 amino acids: CASSEQNSGGTDTQYF. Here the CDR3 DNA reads TGTGCCAGCAGTGAGCAGAATAGCGGGGGCACAGATACGCAGTATTTT.

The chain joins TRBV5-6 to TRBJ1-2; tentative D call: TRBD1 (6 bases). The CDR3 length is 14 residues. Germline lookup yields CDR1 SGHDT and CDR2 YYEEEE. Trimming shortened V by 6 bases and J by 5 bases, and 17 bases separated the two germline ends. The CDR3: CASIHRDRPYGYTF. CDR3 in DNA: TGTGCCAGCATTCACAGAGACAGGCCTTATGGCTACACCTTC.

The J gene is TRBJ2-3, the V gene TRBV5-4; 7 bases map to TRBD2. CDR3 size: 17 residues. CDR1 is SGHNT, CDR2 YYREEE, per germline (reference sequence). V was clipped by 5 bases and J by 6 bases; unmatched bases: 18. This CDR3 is CASSFGGWGTTTDTQYF. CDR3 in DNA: TGTGCCAGCAGTTTCGGGGGGTGGGGGACTACTACCGATACGCAGTATTTT. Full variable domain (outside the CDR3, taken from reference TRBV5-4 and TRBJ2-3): ETGVTQSPTHLIKTRGQQVTLRCSSQSGHNTVSWYQQALGQGPQFIFQYYREEENGRGNFPPRFSGLQFPNYSSELNVNALELDDSALYLCASSFGGWGTTTDTQYFGPGTRLTVL.

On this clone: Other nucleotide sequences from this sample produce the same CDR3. The CDR3 loop is CASSLERGGNQPQHF. For the CDR3, the DNA is TGTGCCAGCAGCTTAGAGCGGGGGGGCAATCAGCCCCAGCATTTT. The genes are TRBV7-8 and TRBJ1-5; D perhaps matches TRBD1 (5 bases). Germline-derived CDR1 and CDR2 are SGHVS and FQNEAQ. This CDR3 contains 15 residues. V dropped 1 base and J dropped 2 bases, with 9 bases sitting between them.

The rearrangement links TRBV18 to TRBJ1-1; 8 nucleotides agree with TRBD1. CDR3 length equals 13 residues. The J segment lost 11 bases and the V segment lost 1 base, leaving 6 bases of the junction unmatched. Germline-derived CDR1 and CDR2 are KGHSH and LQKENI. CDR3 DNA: TGTGCCAGCTCACCACGAGACAGGGGCATCGCTTTCTTT. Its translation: CASSPRDRGIAFF.

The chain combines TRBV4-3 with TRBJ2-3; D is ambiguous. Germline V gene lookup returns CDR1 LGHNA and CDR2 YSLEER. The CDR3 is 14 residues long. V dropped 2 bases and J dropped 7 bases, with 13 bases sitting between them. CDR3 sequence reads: CASSQQTHSNTQYF. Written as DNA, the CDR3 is TGCGCCAGCAGCCAACAGACTCATTCTAATACGCAGTATTTT.

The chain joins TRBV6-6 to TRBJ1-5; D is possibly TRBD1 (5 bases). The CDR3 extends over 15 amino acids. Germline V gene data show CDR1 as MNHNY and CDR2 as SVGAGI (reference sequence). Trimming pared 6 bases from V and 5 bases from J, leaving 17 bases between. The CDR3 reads CASRKGQGRDQPQHF. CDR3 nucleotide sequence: TGTGCCAGCAGAAAGGGTCAGGGAAGGGATCAGCCCCAGCATTTT.

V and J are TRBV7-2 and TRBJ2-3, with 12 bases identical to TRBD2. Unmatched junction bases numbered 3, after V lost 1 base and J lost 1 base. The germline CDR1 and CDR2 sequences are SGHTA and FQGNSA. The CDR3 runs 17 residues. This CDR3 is CASSLVASGGGTDTQYF. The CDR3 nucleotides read TGTGCCAGCAGCTTAGTGGCTAGCGGGGGGGGCACAGATACGCAGTATTTT.

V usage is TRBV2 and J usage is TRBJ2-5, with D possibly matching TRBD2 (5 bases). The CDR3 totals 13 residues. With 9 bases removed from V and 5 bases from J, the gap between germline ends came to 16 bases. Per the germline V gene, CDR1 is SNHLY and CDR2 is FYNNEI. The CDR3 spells CASRTGPPETQYF. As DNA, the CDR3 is TGTGCCAGTCGGACTGGACCCCCGGAGACCCAGTACTTC.

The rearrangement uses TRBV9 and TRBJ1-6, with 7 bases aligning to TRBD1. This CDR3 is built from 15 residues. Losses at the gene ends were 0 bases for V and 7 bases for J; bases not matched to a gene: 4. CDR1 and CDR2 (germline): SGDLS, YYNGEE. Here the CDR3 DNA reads TGTGCCAGCAGCGTAGGGGGACAGTCAAATTCACCCCTCCACTTT. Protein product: CASSVGGQSNSPLHF.

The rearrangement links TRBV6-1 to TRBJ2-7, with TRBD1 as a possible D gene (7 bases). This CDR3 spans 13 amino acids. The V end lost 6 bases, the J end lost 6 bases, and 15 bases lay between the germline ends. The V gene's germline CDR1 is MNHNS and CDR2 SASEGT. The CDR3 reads CASRAGGIFEQYF. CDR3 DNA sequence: TGTGCCAGCAGAGCAGGGGGGATTTTCGAGCAGTACTTC.

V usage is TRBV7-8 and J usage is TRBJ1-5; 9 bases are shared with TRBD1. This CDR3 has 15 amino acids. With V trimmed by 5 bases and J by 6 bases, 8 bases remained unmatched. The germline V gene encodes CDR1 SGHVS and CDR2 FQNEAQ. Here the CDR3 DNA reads TGTGCCAGCAGCCCCCGGGACAGGGTCATTCAGCCCCAGCATTTT. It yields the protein CASSPRDRVIQPQHF.

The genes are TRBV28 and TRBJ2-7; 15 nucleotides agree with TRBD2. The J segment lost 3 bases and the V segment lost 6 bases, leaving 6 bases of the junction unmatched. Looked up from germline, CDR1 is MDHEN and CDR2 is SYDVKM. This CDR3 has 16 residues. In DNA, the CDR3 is TGTGCCAGCAGATCAAGGACTAGCGGGGGGGTCTACGAGCAGTACTTC. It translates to CASRSRTSGGVYEQYF.

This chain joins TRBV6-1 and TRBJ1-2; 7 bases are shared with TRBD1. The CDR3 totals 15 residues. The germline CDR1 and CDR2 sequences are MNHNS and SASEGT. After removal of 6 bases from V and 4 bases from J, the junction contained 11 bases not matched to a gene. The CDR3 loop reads CASSPDGTALYGYTF. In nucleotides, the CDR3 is TGTGCCAGCAGCCCAGACGGGACAGCTCTCTATGGCTACACCTTC.

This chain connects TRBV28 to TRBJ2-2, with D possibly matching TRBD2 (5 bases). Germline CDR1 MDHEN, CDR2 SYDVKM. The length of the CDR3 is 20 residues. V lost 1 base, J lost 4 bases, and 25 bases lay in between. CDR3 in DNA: TGTGCCAGCAGTTTATTCCGTCGGGCAAGCCTACGGGGTGGCACCGGGGAGCTGTTTTTT. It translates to CASSLFRRASLRGGTGELFF.

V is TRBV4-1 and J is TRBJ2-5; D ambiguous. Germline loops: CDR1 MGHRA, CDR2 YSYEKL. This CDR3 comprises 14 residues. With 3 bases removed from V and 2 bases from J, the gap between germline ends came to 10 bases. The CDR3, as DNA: TGCGCCAGCAGCCATGGCAGGTCTCAAGAGACCCAGTACTTC. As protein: CASSHGRSQETQYF.

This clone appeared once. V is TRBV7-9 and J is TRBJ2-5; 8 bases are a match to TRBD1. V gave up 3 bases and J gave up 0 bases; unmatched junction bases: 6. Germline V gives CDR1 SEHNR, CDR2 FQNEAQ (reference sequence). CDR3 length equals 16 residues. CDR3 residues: CASSLPQGANQETQYF. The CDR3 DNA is TGTGCCAGCAGCTTGCCCCAGGGGGCAAACCAAGAGACCCAGTACTTC.

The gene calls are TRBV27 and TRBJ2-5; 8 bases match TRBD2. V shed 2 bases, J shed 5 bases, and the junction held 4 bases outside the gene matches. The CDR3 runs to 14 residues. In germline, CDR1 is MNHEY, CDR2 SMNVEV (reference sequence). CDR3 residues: CASSLAGGSETQYF. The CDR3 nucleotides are TGTGCCAGCAGTTTAGCGGGGGGCAGCGAGACCCAGTACTTC.

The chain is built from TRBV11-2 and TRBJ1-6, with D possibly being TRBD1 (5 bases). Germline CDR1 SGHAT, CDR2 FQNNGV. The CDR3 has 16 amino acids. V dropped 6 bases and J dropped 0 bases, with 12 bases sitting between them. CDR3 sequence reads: CASRDQGSSYNSPLHF. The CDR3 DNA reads TGTGCCAGCAGGGATCAGGGAAGCTCCTATAATTCACCCCTCCACTTT. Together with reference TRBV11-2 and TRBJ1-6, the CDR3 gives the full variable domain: EAGVAQSPRYKIIEKRQSVAFWCNPISGHATLYWYQQILGQGPKLLIQFQNNGVVDDSQLPKDRFSAERLKGVDSTLKIQPAKLEDSAVYLCASRDQGSSYNSPLHFGNGTRLTVT.

CDR3 DNA sequence: TGTGCCAGCTCTCGGCCGGGACAGAAATTGAACACTGAAGCTTTCTTT. Protein product: CASSRPGQKLNTEAFF. V and J are TRBV18 and TRBJ1-1, with 7 bases aligning to TRBD1. The CDR3 extends over 16 amino acids. CDR1 and CDR2 from the germline V gene are KGHSH and LQKENI. The ends lost 6 bases at V and 0 bases at J; junction bases unmatched: 10.

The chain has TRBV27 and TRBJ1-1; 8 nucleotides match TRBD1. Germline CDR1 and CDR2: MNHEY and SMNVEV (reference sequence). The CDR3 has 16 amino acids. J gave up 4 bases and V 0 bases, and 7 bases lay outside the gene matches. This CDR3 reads CASSLSGQAGGTEAFF. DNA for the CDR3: TGTGCCAGCAGTTTATCGGGACAGGCTGGGGGCACTGAAGCTTTCTTT.

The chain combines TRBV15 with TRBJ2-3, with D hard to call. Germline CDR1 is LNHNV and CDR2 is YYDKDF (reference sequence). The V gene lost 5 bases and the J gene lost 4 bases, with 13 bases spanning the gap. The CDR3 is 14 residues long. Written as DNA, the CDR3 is TGTGCCACCAGCCGTGAACGGGTACCAGATACGCAGTATTTT. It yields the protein CATSRERVPDTQYF.

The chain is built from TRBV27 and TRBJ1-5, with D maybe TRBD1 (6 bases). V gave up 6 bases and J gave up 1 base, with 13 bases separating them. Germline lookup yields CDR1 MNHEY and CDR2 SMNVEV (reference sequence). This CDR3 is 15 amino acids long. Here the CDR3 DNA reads TGTGCCAGCAGACAGGGCGCTGGGAGCAATCAGCCCCAGCATTTT. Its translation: CASRQGAGSNQPQHF.

The CDR3 DNA sequence: TGTGCCAGCAGGCGGGGGGGGAACCGTTCAGCCAAAAACATTCAGTACTTC. Translated, it gives CASRRGGNRSAKNIQYF. The chain carries TRBV27 and TRBJ2-4, with 9 positions matching TRBD2. Trimming at V came to 6 bases and at J to 0 bases, leaving 9 bases not matched to a gene. Germline assignment: CDR1 MNHEY and CDR2 SMNVEV (reference sequence). This CDR3 spans 17 amino acids.